This is a list of T cell receptor beta chains from one sample in a study of blood T cell repertoires in COVID-19. TCRdb's table, derived via immunoSEQ multiplex PCR, lists solely in-frame clones and lacks some. The sample has roughly 45,000 clones; more than 60% are singletons. Sequencing input: peripheral blood. The receptor source for this set is a woman in her seventies with acute or convalescent COVID-19. The CDR3 runs from the conserved cysteine through the conserved F or W. D genes are given only for firm matches. The size entry is marked missing in some rows and otherwise reads once, few, many or a size class.

v_call	d_call	j_call	clone_size	cdr3_nt	cdr3_aa
TRBV7-2	TRBD1	TRBJ1-3	.	TGTGCCAGCAACCAAATAGGGGGCGCAGGAAACACCATATATTTT	CASNQIGGAGNTIYF
TRBV2	TRBD2	TRBJ2-1	few	TGTGCCAGCAGCCCCAGGGGTAGCGGGAGTTTCGATGAGCAGTTCTTC	CASSPRGSGSFDEQFF
TRBV5-8	.	TRBJ1-3	.	TGTGCCAGCAGCTTGGAGTCCGCTCGGACCATATATTTT	CASSLESARTIYF
TRBV14	TRBD1	TRBJ1-1	.	TGTGCCAGCAGCCAAGAAGGGGTCACAGGGGAATCTTTCTTT	CASSQEGVTGESFF
TRBV19	.	TRBJ2-3	.	TGTGCCAGTAGTGGACTTATTGGTACGCAGTATTTT	CASSGLIGTQYF
TRBV4-3	.	TRBJ2-5	few	TGCGCCAGCAGCCAAGAATGGCGGGGACCCGCGGAGACCCAGTACTTC	CASSQEWRGPAETQYF
TRBV19	.	TRBJ1-4	.	TGTGCCAGTAGTTGGTCGGACGGGGGTGAAAAACTGTTTTTT	CASSWSDGGEKLFF
TRBV28	.	TRBJ2-4	.	TGTGCCAGCAGTCCCCGAGTAAACATTCAGTACTTC	CASSPRVNIQYF
TRBV5-5	.	TRBJ2-7	.	TGTGCCAGCAGCACCTGGGGCAGGCCCTACGAGCAGTACTTC	CASSTWGRPYEQYF
TRBV5-1	.	TRBJ2-7	few	TGCGCCAGCAGCCACCGGGACTCATACAGCGAGCAGTACTTC	CASSHRDSYSEQYF
TRBV28	.	TRBJ2-5	once	TGTGCCAGCAGTTTAGTACGGGGGACCCAGTACTTC	CASSLVRGTQYF
TRBV6-5	TRBD1	TRBJ1-4	few	TGTGCCAGCAAGGGGCAGGGGGCAACTAATGAAAAACTGTTTTTT	CASKGQGATNEKLFF
TRBV19	TRBD1	TRBJ1-2	.	TGTGCCAGTAGTCCAGGACAGGGGTTTTCACACTATGGCTACACCTTC	CASSPGQGFSHYGYTF
TRBV27	.	TRBJ2-7	.	TGTGCCAGCACCGCGGGACGCAACTCCTACGAGCAGTACTTC	CASTAGRNSYEQYF